Presented here are 8 T cell receptor beta chains from one specimen sequenced in a study of brain T cells in children with intractable seizures. Measured with immunoSEQ multiplex PCR; TCRdb has only the in-frame clones, and not every one. The data contain roughly 69,000 clones, 90% to 97% of them singletons. The input for sequencing was peripheral blood, taken at surgery. The receptors come from a boy younger than two with focal cortical dysplasia and intractable seizures.

The rearrangement joins TRBV7-9 to TRBJ2-5; 15 bases agree with TRBD2. The CDR3 spans 17 residues. Trimming took 4 bases from V and 2 from J; bases not matched to a gene: 5. Germline V gene sequence: CDR1 SEHNR, CDR2 FQNEAQ (reference sequence). The CDR3 DNA is TGTGCCAGCAGCTCGGGACTAGCGGGGGGTGGTCAAGAGACCCAGTACTTC. Translating gives CASSSGLAGGGQETQYF.

The gene calls are TRBV15 and TRBJ2-7, with D possibly being TRBD2 (5 bases). CDR1 is LNHNV and CDR2 is YYDKDF in the germline V gene (reference sequence). The CDR3 length is 14 residues. Deletions cut 1 base from V and 2 bases from J, with 9 bases between. CDR3 sequence (DNA): TGTGCCACCAGCAGAGGGGAGAGGGCCTACGAGCAGTACTTC. It translates to CATSRGERAYEQYF. Supplemented by reference TRBV15 and TRBJ2-7, the full variable domain reads DAMVIQNPRYQVTQFGKPVTLSCSQTLNHNVMYWYQQKSSQAPKLLFHYYDKDFNNEADTPDNFQSRRPNTSFCFLDIRSPGLGDTAMYLCATSRGERAYEQYFGPGTRLTVT.

The chain is built from TRBV7-2 and TRBJ2-3, with TRBD2 matching over 14 bases. Germline values: CDR1 SGHTA, CDR2 FQGNSA. This CDR3 is 18 amino acids long. With V trimmed by 0 bases and J by 4 bases, 6 bases remained unmatched. CDR3 coding DNA: TGTGCCAGCAGCTTAGCCGGACTAGCGGGAGGCGGCTCAGATACGCAGTATTTT. It yields the protein CASSLAGLAGGGSDTQYF. The entire variable domain, with the rest obtained from reference TRBV7-2 and TRBJ2-3, is as follows: GAGVSQSPSNKVTEKGKDVELRCDPISGHTALYWYRQSLGQGLEFLIYFQGNSAPDKSGLPSDRFSAERTGGSVSTLTIQRTQQEDSAVYLCASSLAGLAGGGSDTQYFGPGTRLTVL.

The V call is TRBV6-5, the J call TRBJ1-2; perhaps TRBD1 as D (5 bases). Per germline, CDR1 MNHEY and CDR2 SVGAGI. The germline V and J ends were trimmed by 5 bases and 4 bases, with 14 bases remaining between them. CDR3 length: 14 residues. The CDR3 nucleotides are TGTGCCAGCAGTCCCCCCGGAGGGACCTATGGCTACACCTTC. Translating gives CASSPPGGTYGYTF.

The J gene is TRBJ2-3, the V gene TRBV28; D uncertain. The CDR3 length is 11 residues. Germline assignment: CDR1 MDHEN and CDR2 SYDVKM. The V and J ends lost 1 base and 6 bases respectively, with 2 bases between them. The CDR3 DNA reads TGTGCCAGCAGTTTATATGATACGCAGTATTTT. It codes for CASSLYDTQYF.

This clone came up a few times. This rearrangement joins TRBV5-4 to TRBJ1-2; D is possibly TRBD1 (5 bases). The length of the CDR3 is 16 residues. Germline V CDR1 and CDR2: SGHNT, YYREEE (reference sequence). The V and J ends lost 4 bases and 3 bases respectively, with 19 bases between them. As DNA, the CDR3 is TGTGCCAGCAGCCCCCAGCCGGGGGGGAGTGACTATGGCTACACCTTC. Residues: CASSPQPGGSDYGYTF. Full variable domain (rest looked up from reference TRBV5-4 and TRBJ1-2): ETGVTQSPTHLIKTRGQQVTLRCSSQSGHNTVSWYQQALGQGPQFIFQYYREEENGRGNFPPRFSGLQFPNYSSELNVNALELDDSALYLCASSPQPGGSDYGYTFGSGTRLTVV.

The chain combines TRBV7-9 with TRBJ2-7, with a weak D call TRBD1 (5 bases). The CDR3 runs 13 residues. Germline V CDR1 and CDR2: SEHNR, FQNEAQ (reference sequence). Trimming cost V 4 bases and J 3 bases, with 10 bases left between them. The CDR3 DNA reads TGTGCCAGCAGCTCCTTAGGGGACTACGAGCAGTACTTC. Protein: CASSSLGDYEQYF.

The gene calls are TRBV19 and TRBJ1-1; D uncertain. The CDR3 totals 15 residues. V shed 5 bases and J shed 3 bases, with 16 bases lying between them. Germline lookup yields CDR1 LNHDA and CDR2 SQIVND (reference sequence). CDR3 protein: CASSSFFGGDTEAFF. In nucleotides, the CDR3 is TGTGCCAGTAGTTCTTTCTTTGGAGGTGACACTGAAGCTTTCTTT.